The clone carrying this T cell receptor beta chain was observed many times. Its antigen is not identified. The data were obtained in a study of response to subunit inactivated influenza vaccine. Overall study findings and caveats: Each seasonal influenza vaccination recruits few new T cells, the authors suggested.

In TCRdb, the RT-PCR reads were re-called with MiXCR into one record per CDR3 protein. Among 450,000 to 600,000 distinct CDR3 sequences listed, around 7.7% were seen once. The V end lost 4 bases, the J end lost 4 bases, and 2 bases lay between the germline ends. This CDR3 has 10 residues. CDR1 MNHNS and CDR2 SASEGT come from the germline V gene. Sequencing used PBMCs from blood, obtained 23 to 25 months after vaccination. The chain employs TRBV6-1 and TRBJ2-7; D is ambiguous. This TCR came from a man aged 45 to 70 who received an inactivated influenza vaccine. CDR3 in DNA: TGTGCCAGCAGTGGTTACGAGCAGTACTTC. Protein: CASSGYEQYF.